This entry lists 6 T cell receptor beta chains sequenced from one sample in a study of PD-1 blockade in classical Hodgkin lymphoma. Only in-frame clones appear in the TCRdb table, and some are missing; sequencing was by immunoSEQ multiplex PCR. Of 25,000 to 35,000 clones in the sample, under 95% are singletons; the top ten hold approximately 2.2%. The time point here: newly diagnosed, previously untreated cHL patient sample. Material: peripheral blood mononuclear cells (PBMCs). These receptors were collected from a human donor with classical Hodgkin lymphoma.

The chain has TRBV6-5 and TRBJ1-5; tentative D call: TRBD1 (5 bases). The V and J ends lost 0 bases and 2 bases respectively, with 5 bases between them. Germline CDR1 MNHEY, CDR2 SVGAGI. CDR3 length: 14 residues. In DNA, the CDR3 is TGTGCCAGCAGTTACTCGACAGGCAATCAGCCCCAGCATTTT. This sequence encodes CASSYSTGNQPQHF.

The V call is TRBV28, the J call TRBJ2-3, with D perhaps matching TRBD2 (6 bases). V was pared by 2 bases and J by 0 bases, with 9 bases between. Germline lookup yields CDR1 MDHEN and CDR2 SYDVKM. The CDR3 is 15 amino acids. DNA for the CDR3: TGTGCCAGCAGTTTACTAGCGACTAGCACAGATACGCAGTATTTT. Its protein is CASSLLATSTDTQYF.

This sequence joins TRBV27 and TRBJ2-3, with TRBD2 matching over 10 bases. The CDR3 covers 16 residues. V shed 7 bases, J shed 4 bases, and the junction held 11 bases outside the gene matches. The germline V gene has CDR1 MNHEY and CDR2 SMNVEV (reference sequence). The CDR3 region is CASTTLAGPQADTQYF. The CDR3 DNA is TGTGCCAGCACCACACTAGCGGGGCCACAAGCAGATACGCAGTATTTT.

V gene TRBV29-1 combines with J gene TRBJ2-3, with D maybe TRBD2 (6 bases). The CDR3 covers 13 residues. Germline CDR1 SQVTM, CDR2 ANQGSEA. V lost 7 bases and J lost 2, with 13 bases in between. CDR3 DNA: TGCAGCGGTGGTGCGGGGCTCACAGATACGCAGTATTTT. Its translation is CSGGAGLTDTQYF.

The CDR3 region is CATSSGSGYEQYF. CDR3 DNA: TGTGCCACCAGCAGCGGGAGCGGGTACGAGCAGTACTTC. This chain joins TRBV15 and TRBJ2-7, with D possibly being TRBD2 (6 bases). Deletions cut 3 bases from V and 4 bases from J, with 10 bases between. Germline CDR1 LNHNV, CDR2 YYDKDF (reference sequence). The length of the CDR3 is 13 residues.

This clone was observed a few times. The chain joins TRBV4-2 to TRBJ1-2, with TRBD1 identical over 8 bases. CDR1 is LGHNA and CDR2 is YNFKEQ in the germline V gene. The CDR3 totals 14 residues. After removal of 1 base from V and 6 bases from J, the junction contained 4 bases not matched to a gene. The CDR3 sequence: CASSQVNRGNGYTF. The CDR3 DNA sequence: TGTGCCAGCAGCCAAGTTAACAGGGGGAATGGCTACACCTTC.